Below, one T cell receptor beta chain is given with its context. Sequencing of TCR beta was carried out in blood CD8+ and CD4+ T cells. The sample belongs to a study of CD8 T cells in Susac syndrome. Reverse transcription of roughly 0.45 to 1 ug RNA was carried out with random hexamers. One entry per CDR3 protein, called by TCRdb with MiXCR from the immunoSEQ multiplex PCR reads. This sample has almost 450,000 distinct CDR3 sequences, with approximately 85% found just once. V was cut by 4 bases and J by 6 bases, with 22 bases left in between. The germline V gene encodes CDR1 GTSNPN and CDR2 SVGIG (reference sequence). This CDR3 is built from 16 residues.

V is TRBV30 and J is TRBJ2-1, with D tentatively TRBD1 (6 bases). The clonotype originates from a human donor with multiple sclerosis. Material: CD8+ T cells from PBMCs. CDR3 loop: CAWTQPGHLPSNEQFF. The CDR3 region has the DNA TGTGCCTGGACCCAACCGGGACACCTACCCTCCAATGAGCAGTTCTTC.